These 6 T cell receptor beta chains originate from one sample sequenced in a study of CD8 T cells in ankylosing spondylitis. MiXCR, applied by TCRdb to the 5' RACE reads, yields one record per CDR3 protein. The sample consists of approximately 190,000 distinct CDR3 sequences, 13% of them appearing once. The sample taken for sequencing was blood, either unsorted or a sorted T cell fraction (not recorded which). The receptor source for this set is a female donor with ankylosing spondylitis or in good health (not recorded which).

This clonotype was seen ten or more times. The chain is built from TRBV15 and TRBJ1-6; D is possibly TRBD1 (5 bases). Germline CDR1 LNHNV, CDR2 YYDKDF (reference sequence). The V and J ends lost 1 base and 7 bases respectively, with 11 bases between them. This CDR3 has 15 residues. This chain's CDR3 is CATSRGGRDNSPLHF. Written as DNA, the CDR3 is TGTGCCACCAGCAGAGGTGGCAGGGACAATTCACCCCTCCACTTT.

At least ten counts were recorded for this clonotype. CDR3 in DNA: TGTGCCAGCAGTCGTCAGGCGGGCGCACTCTATGGCTACACCTTC. Amino acids: CASSRQAGALYGYTF. The V call is TRBV12-3 or TRBV12-4, the J call TRBJ1-2; D remains unclear. The CDR3 length is 15 residues. V lost 5 bases to trimming and J lost 4 bases, with 17 bases between them.

This clonotype was observed a single time. A much more abundant neighbour one base away suggests this may be a read error. The chain joins TRBV7-2 to TRBJ2-5; D not certain. This CDR3 has 15 residues. V was clipped by 5 bases and J by 7 bases, with 20 bases between them. Germline assignment: CDR1 SGHTA and CDR2 FQGNSA. The DNA of the CDR3 is TGTGCCAGCAGCCCCCAGGAAATTCGGATTGTGACCCAGTACTTC. Residues: CASSPQEIRIVTQYF.

This clonotype appeared many times. This chain's CDR3 is CASSRQTGGSNTPYGYTF. CDR3 nucleotides: TGTGCCAGCTCACGACAGACAGGGGGATCAAATACCCCCTATGGCTACACCTTC. The gene calls are TRBV18 and TRBJ1-2; TRBD1 aligns across 9 bases. The CDR3 is made up of 18 amino acids. V was clipped by 4 bases and J by 4 bases; unmatched bases: 16. Per the germline V gene, CDR1 is KGHSH and CDR2 is LQKENI.

A few counts support this clonotype. The V call is TRBV29-1, the J call TRBJ2-1; D gene unclear. The CDR3 is made up of 11 amino acids. The germline V gene has CDR1 SQVTM and CDR2 ANQGSEA. Trimming stripped 7 bases from V and 15 bases from J, with 19 bases between. The CDR3 spells CSASLGTQLFF. CDR3 nucleotides: TGCAGCGCCAGTTTAGGTACCCAGTTGTTCTTC.

In this sample, this clonotype turned up a few times. The CDR3 coding sequence is TGTGCCAGCAGTCCGACGACTCTTGGACAGGGGTACACTGAAGCTTTCTTT. This sequence encodes CASSPTTLGQGYTEAFF. The chain is built from TRBV12-3 or TRBV12-4 and TRBJ1-1; 9 bases fit TRBD1. The CDR3 runs to 17 residues. The V gene end was trimmed by 5 bases and the J gene end by 3 bases; junction bases not matched to a gene: 13.